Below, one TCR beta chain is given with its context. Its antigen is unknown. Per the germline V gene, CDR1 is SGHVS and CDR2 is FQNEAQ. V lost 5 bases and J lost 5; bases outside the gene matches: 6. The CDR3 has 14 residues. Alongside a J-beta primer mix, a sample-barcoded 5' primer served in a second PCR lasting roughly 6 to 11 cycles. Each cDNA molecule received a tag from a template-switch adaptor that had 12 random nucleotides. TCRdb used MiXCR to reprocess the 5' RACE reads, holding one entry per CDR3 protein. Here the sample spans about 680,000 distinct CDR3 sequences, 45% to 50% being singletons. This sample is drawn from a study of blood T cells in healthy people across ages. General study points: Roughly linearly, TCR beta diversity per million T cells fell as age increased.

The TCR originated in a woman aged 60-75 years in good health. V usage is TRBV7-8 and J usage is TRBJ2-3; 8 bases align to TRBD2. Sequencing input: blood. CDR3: CASSHGLAGDTQYF. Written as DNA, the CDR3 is TGTGCCAGCAGCCATGGGCTAGCGGGAGATACGCAGTATTTT.